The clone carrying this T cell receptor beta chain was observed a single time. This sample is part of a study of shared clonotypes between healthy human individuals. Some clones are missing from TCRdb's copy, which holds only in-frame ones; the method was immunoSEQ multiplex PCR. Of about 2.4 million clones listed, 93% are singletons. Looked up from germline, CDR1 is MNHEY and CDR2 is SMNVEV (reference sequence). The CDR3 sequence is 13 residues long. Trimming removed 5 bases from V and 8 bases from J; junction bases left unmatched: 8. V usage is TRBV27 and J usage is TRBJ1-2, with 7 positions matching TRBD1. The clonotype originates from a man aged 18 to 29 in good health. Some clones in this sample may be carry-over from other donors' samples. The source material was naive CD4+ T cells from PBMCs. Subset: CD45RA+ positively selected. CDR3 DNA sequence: TGTGCCAGCAGTGCCCGACAGGGTTTCGGCTACACCTTC. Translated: CASSARQGFGYTF.